The 5 T cell receptor beta chains reported below all come from one sample, sequenced in a study of T-cell reconstitution after alpha-beta-depleted transplantation in children. Molecular barcoding with unique molecular identifiers was used for the TCRbeta library. From the PCR reads, TCRdb called clonotypes with MiXCR, one entry per CDR3 protein. The table includes 280,000 or so distinct CDR3 sequences, approximately 10% detected once. The material sequenced was peripheral blood, taken 180 days after TCRalphabeta/CD19-depleted stem cell transplant. These receptors originate from a male patient aged 2 to 9 who had a stem cell transplant for chronic granulomatous disease, so the T cells may come from the graft donor.

This clonotype appeared many times. The J gene is TRBJ2-6, the V gene TRBV11-2, with D hard to call. Germline CDR1 reads SGHAT; CDR2 reads FQNNGV. V was trimmed by 5 bases and J by 0 bases, leaving 17 bases between them. This CDR3 contains 18 residues. The CDR3 coding sequence is TGTGCCAGCAGCATCCGGGCCCTCCTCAGCTCTGGGGCCAACGTCCTGACTTTC. Translating it yields CASSIRALLSSGANVLTF.

This sequence joins TRBV20-1 and TRBJ2-1; D is tentatively TRBD1 or TRBD2 (8 bases each). The CDR3 contains 17 residues. Trimming pared 8 bases from V and 8 bases from J, leaving 31 bases between. Per the germline V gene, CDR1 is DFQATT and CDR2 is SNEGSKA (reference sequence). The DNA for the CDR3 is TGCAGTCTCCACGGGGGGGAATGGACAGGGATTCTCGATGAGCAGTTCTTC. Its protein is CSLHGGEWTGILDEQFF.

The chain carries TRBV30 and TRBJ1-3, with D unclear. This CDR3 has 14 amino acids. Looked up from germline, CDR1 is GTSNPN and CDR2 is SVGIG (reference sequence). V was pared by 4 bases and J by 2 bases, with 12 bases between. CDR3 sequence (DNA): TGTGCCTGGAAAACACCTACAACTGGAAACACCATATATTTT. As protein: CAWKTPTTGNTIYF.

This clonotype was seen at least ten times. The rearrangement links TRBV6-5 to TRBJ2-3; maybe TRBD2 (5 bases). The V end was cut by 2 bases, the J end by 1 base, with 10 bases between. This CDR3 contains 15 residues. The V gene's germline CDR1 is MNHEY and CDR2 SVGAGI. The CDR3 DNA is TGTGCCAGCAGTTACGAGGGCAAAGGCACAGATACGCAGTATTTT. This encodes CASSYEGKGTDTQYF.

Ten or more counts support this clonotype. The V call is TRBV5-1, the J call TRBJ2-7, with TRBD2 matching 13 bases. Trimming took 3 bases from V and 1 from J; bases not matched to a gene: 4. The CDR3 length is 16 residues. Looked up from germline, CDR1 is SGHRS and CDR2 is YFSETQ. The CDR3 is CASSSTSGRGSYEQYF. The CDR3 bases are TGCGCCAGCAGCTCTACTAGCGGGAGGGGATCCTACGAGCAGTACTTC.